The 15 T cell receptor beta chains reported below all come from one sample, sequenced in a study of response to subunit inactivated influenza vaccine. TCRdb re-called the RT-PCR reads through MiXCR, storing one row per CDR3 protein. Here the sample spans over 300,000 distinct CDR3 sequences, 20% to 25% being singletons. Sequencing used PBMCs from blood, obtained about 20 months after vaccination. The receptors derive from a man aged 50 to 69 who received an inactivated influenza vaccine.

The chain links TRBV10-3 to TRBJ2-5, with 11 bases matching TRBD2. The CDR3 is 15 residues long. The V segment lost 10 bases and the J segment 5 bases; nucleotides outside the gene matches: 12. The germline CDR1 and CDR2 sequences are ENHRY and SYGVKD. The CDR3: CATSSGRLVGETQYF. In DNA form, the CDR3 reads TGTGCCACCTCTAGCGGGAGGTTGGTCGGTGAGACCCAGTACTTC.

The rearrangement uses TRBV20-1 and TRBJ2-2; 8 bases fit TRBD2. Germline V gene sequence: CDR1 DFQATT, CDR2 SNEGSKA (reference sequence). The CDR3 sequence is 15 residues long. After removal of 2 bases from V and 5 bases from J, the junction contained 7 bases not matched to a gene. CDR3 sequence reads: CSARRSASGTGELFF. In DNA form, the CDR3 reads TGCAGTGCTAGAAGGTCCGCTAGCGGGACCGGGGAGCTGTTTTTT.

This clonotype was seen more than once but under ten times. The V gene is TRBV6-2 or TRBV6-3, the J gene TRBJ1-2; D is undetermined. V shed 5 bases and J shed 5 bases, with 9 bases lying between them. This CDR3 has 12 residues. Germline V lookup: CDR1 MNHEY, CDR2 SVGEGT. The CDR3 region is CASSQVRYGYTF. In DNA, the CDR3 is TGTGCCAGCAGTCAAGTAAGATATGGCTACACCTTC.

This rearrangement joins TRBV10-3 to TRBJ2-2, with 10 bases matching TRBD1. The CDR3 extends over 15 amino acids. V was clipped by 3 bases and J by 3 bases; unmatched bases: 1. The germline CDR1 and CDR2 sequences are ENHRY and SYGVKD. The CDR3 coding sequence is TGTGCCATCAGTGAAGGGACAGGGGACACCGGGGAGCTGTTTTTT. This translates into CAISEGTGDTGELFF.

The V and J genes are TRBV27 and TRBJ2-2, with 10 bases that match TRBD2. The CDR3 is 16 residues long. Germline CDR1 reads MNHEY; CDR2 reads SMNVEV (reference sequence). V lost 6 bases and J lost 8; bases outside the gene matches: 12. Written as DNA, the CDR3 is TGTGCCAGCAGCAAGTCGGGGACTAGCGTAGGGGGGGAGCTGTTTTTT. Protein product: CASSKSGTSVGGELFF.

A few counts support this clonotype. The rearrangement uses TRBV29-1 and TRBJ2-3, with 15 bases lining up with TRBD2. Germline V gives CDR1 SQVTM, CDR2 ANQGSEA. The CDR3 is 19 residues long. The ends lost 4 bases at V and 3 bases at J; junction bases unmatched: 14. This CDR3 reads CSVARLGLAGGSGTDTQYF. Here the CDR3 DNA reads TGCAGCGTTGCTCGTCTTGGACTAGCGGGAGGGTCGGGGACAGATACGCAGTATTTT.

This chain's CDR3 is CATSRQTGEQYF. The CDR3 nucleotides are TGTGCCACCAGCAGACAAACGGGTGAGCAGTACTTC. The V and J genes are TRBV15 and TRBJ2-7; D call uncertain. Per germline, CDR1 LNHNV and CDR2 YYDKDF (reference sequence). V was shortened by 2 bases and J by 7 bases, with 9 bases between the two germline ends. This CDR3 has 12 amino acids.

This clonotype was detected ten times or more. This chain connects TRBV5-8 to TRBJ2-6; no firm D call. CDR3 length: 14 amino acids. Germline values: CDR1 SGHTS, CDR2 YDEGEE. V gave up 0 bases and J gave up 2 bases, with 3 bases separating them. CDR3 in DNA: TGTGCCAGCAGCTTGGGTCCTGGGGCCAACGTCCTGACTTTC. It encodes CASSLGPGANVLTF.

This clonotype turned up a few times. The chain employs TRBV20-1 and TRBJ1-1; 12 bases align to TRBD1. The CDR3 has 15 residues. V shed 3 bases and J 1 base; nucleotides not matched to a gene: 3. The V gene's germline CDR1 is DFQATT and CDR2 SNEGSKA (reference sequence). The CDR3 bases are TGCAGTGCTAGCCGGGACAGGGGGCCGAACACTGAAGCTTTCTTT. It codes for CSASRDRGPNTEAFF.

This clonotype has ten or more counts. This chain connects TRBV7-9 to TRBJ1-2; unclear D gene. The CDR3 extends over 16 amino acids. Between the trimmed V and J ends, which lost 4 bases and 3 bases, there was a span of 18 bases. The germline CDR1 and CDR2 sequences are SEHNR and FQNEAQ (reference sequence). CDR3 in amino acids: CASSSLYFSPDYGYTF. CDR3 nucleotide sequence: TGTGCCAGCAGCTCACTTTATTTTTCCCCCGACTATGGCTACACCTTC.

This chain connects TRBV6-2 or TRBV6-3 to TRBJ2-7; D is ambiguous. Trimming stripped 1 base from V and 5 bases from J, with 3 bases between. The CDR3 totals 11 residues. The V gene's germline CDR1 is MNHEY and CDR2 SVGEGT. This CDR3 is CASSYYDEQYF. The CDR3, as DNA: TGTGCCAGCAGTTACTACGACGAGCAGTACTTC.

The genes are TRBV7-9 and TRBJ1-1; D may be TRBD1 (5 bases). This CDR3 contains 13 residues. Between the trimmed V and J ends, which lost 4 bases and 10 bases, there was a span of 16 bases. Germline V gives CDR1 SEHNR, CDR2 FQNEAQ (reference sequence). CDR3 in amino acids: CASSSDSREIAFF. For the CDR3, the DNA is TGTGCCAGCAGCTCCGATTCCAGGGAGATAGCTTTCTTT.

The chain recombines TRBV5-1 with TRBJ1-1; tentatively, D is TRBD1 (5 bases). Trimming stripped 3 bases from V and 1 base from J, with 7 bases between. There are 13 residues in the CDR3. Germline V lookup: CDR1 SGHRS, CDR2 YFSETQ. The CDR3 DNA follows: TGCGCCAGCAGCTCACAGGAGAACACTGAAGCTTTCTTT. This translates into CASSSQENTEAFF.

This clonotype was counted between two and nine times. The rearrangement joins TRBV6-4 to TRBJ2-1; 10 nucleotides align to TRBD2. Germline CDR1 is MRHNA and CDR2 is SNTAGT. The junction had 1 base not matched to a gene; V was cut back by 3 bases and J by 5 bases. This CDR3 is built from 14 residues. Written as DNA, the CDR3 is TGTGCCAGCAGTGATCTAGCGGGGGACAATGAGCAGTTCTTC. It specifies CASSDLAGDNEQFF.

The genes are TRBV9 and TRBJ2-1; 9 bases fit TRBD2. Germline V gene data show CDR1 as SGDLS and CDR2 as YYNGEE. The CDR3 sequence is 14 residues long. V shed 4 bases, J shed 8 bases, and the junction held 7 bases outside the gene matches. In DNA, the CDR3 is TGTGCCAGCAGCAGCGCGGGAGGGCCGTATGAGCAGTTCTTC. This sequence encodes CASSSAGGPYEQFF.